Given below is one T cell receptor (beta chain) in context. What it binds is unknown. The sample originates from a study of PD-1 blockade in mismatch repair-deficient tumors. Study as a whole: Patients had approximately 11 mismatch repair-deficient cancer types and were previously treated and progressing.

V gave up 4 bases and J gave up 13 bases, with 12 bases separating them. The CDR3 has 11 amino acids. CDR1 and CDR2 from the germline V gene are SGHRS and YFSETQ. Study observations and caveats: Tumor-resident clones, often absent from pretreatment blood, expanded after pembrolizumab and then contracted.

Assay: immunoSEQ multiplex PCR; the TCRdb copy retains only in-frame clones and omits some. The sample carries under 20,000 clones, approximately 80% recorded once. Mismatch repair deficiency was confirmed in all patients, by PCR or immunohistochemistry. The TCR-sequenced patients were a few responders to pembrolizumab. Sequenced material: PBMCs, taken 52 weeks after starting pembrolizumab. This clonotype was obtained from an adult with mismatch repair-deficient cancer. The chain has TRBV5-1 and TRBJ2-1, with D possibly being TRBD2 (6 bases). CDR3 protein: CASSGGDAQFF. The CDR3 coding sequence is TGCGCCAGCAGCGGCGGGGATGCACAGTTCTTC.